This T cell receptor (beta chain) stems from a study of T cells in Graves' hyperthyroidism and ophthalmopathy. For the study at large: Once the initial diagnosis was made, peripheral blood was obtained before any treatment.

This clonotype was detected many times. No antigen is known for it. Germline V gene lookup returns CDR1 SGDLS and CDR2 YYNGEE. The CDR3 has 13 residues. V lost 2 bases, J lost 3 bases, and 9 bases lay in between. The TCR beta CDR3 regions underwent amplification using RNA transcripts as the source. The HTBI primer set served for first-round RT-PCR of the TCR CDR3. TCRdb re-analysed the multiplex PCR reads in MiXCR, keeping a single row per CDR3 protein. The sample consists of about 530,000 distinct CDR3 sequences, about 15% of them appearing once. For ophthalmopathy patients, the Clinical Activity Score was at least 3 and the NOSPECS grade at least 4; duration was under 3 months. Clinicians diagnosed patients from clinical symptoms, serum thyroxine and TRAb, thyroid ultrasound and orbital computed tomography. Study-level points and caveats: Most expanded thyroid clonotypes above 0.001 recurred in blood.

The receptor was derived from a woman between 18 and 29 years old with Graves' ophthalmopathy. The V gene is TRBV9, the J gene TRBJ2-7; D unresolved. The sequencing input was blood. This chain's CDR3 is CASSVGPNYEQYF. CDR3 in DNA: TGTGCCAGCAGCGTTGGACCTAACTACGAGCAGTACTTC.